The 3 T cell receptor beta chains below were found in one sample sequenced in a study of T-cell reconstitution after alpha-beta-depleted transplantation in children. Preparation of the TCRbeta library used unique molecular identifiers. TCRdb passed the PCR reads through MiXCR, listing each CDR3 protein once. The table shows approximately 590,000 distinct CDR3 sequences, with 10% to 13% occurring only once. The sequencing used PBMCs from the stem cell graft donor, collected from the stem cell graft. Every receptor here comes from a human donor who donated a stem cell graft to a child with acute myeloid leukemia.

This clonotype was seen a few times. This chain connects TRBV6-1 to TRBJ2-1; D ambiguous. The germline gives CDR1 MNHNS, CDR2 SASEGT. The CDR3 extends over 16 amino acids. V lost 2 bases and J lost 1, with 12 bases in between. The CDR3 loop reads CASSESLAGSYNEQFF. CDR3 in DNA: TGTGCCAGCAGTGAATCGTTAGCCGGGTCCTACAATGAGCAGTTCTTC.

CDR3 bases: TGTGCCATCAGTGACAGGGGGCTTGACTATGGCTACACCTTC. Translated, it gives CAISDRGLDYGYTF. The V call is TRBV10-3, the J call TRBJ1-2; TRBD1 aligns across 8 bases. V dropped 3 bases and J dropped 3; count of bases not matched to a gene: 3. The CDR3 consists of 14 residues. Germline CDR1 ENHRY, CDR2 SYGVKD.

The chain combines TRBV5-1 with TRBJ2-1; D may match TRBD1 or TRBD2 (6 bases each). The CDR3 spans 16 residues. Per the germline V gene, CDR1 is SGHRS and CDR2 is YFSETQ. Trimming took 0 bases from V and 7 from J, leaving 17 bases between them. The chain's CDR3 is CASSLDWLARGNEQFF. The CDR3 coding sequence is TGCGCCAGCAGCTTGGATTGGCTAGCGAGGGGGAATGAGCAGTTCTTC.